A selection of T cell receptor beta chains follows, all from one sample in a study of blood T cells in healthy people across ages. TCRdb fed the 5' RACE reads into MiXCR, producing one record per CDR3 protein. The sample includes around 870,000 distinct CDR3 sequences, 25% to 35% of them seen just once. Sequencing used blood. These receptors all come from a woman of 80 years or more in good health. Each CDR3 is given with its conserved first and last residue. The D gene is left open where the match is weak. Not all rows give a size; the values are once, few, many and, for expanded clones, a class.

j_call v_call clone_size d_call cdr3_aa cdr3_nt
TRBJ2-1 TRBV7-2 many TRBD2 CASSLARVARGVNEQFF TGTGCCAGCAGCTTAGCGCGGGTGGCCCGGGGGGTCAATGAGCAGTTCTTC
TRBJ1-6 TRBV5-1 NA TRBD1 CASSYDRVRRPPHF TGCGCCAGCAGCTACGACAGGGTCCGGAGGCCCCCCCACTTT
TRBJ2-1 TRBV11-2 NA NA CASSGGGGLMSGEQFF TGTGCCAGCAGCGGGGGGGGCGGATTGATGTCCGGCGAGCAGTTCTTC
TRBJ1-1 TRBV11-3 few NA CASSRVGAEAFF TGTGCCAGCAGCAGAGTGGGAGCTGAAGCTTTCTTT
TRBJ2-1 TRBV5-1 many NA CASSLGDFGSYNEQFF TGCGCCAGCAGCTTGGGGGACTTTGGCTCCTACAATGAGCAGTTCTTC
TRBJ2-7 TRBV6-2/TRBV6-3 many NA CASSYSTHEQYF TGTGCCAGCAGTTACTCGACGCACGAGCAGTACTTC
TRBJ1-4 TRBV7-8 NA TRBD1 CASNLGTVSNEKLFF TGTGCCAGCAACTTAGGGACAGTTTCTAATGAAAAACTGTTTTTT
TRBJ2-2 TRBV28 NA NA CASSLGGGVRGELFF TGTGCCAGCAGTTTAGGGGGCGGGGTTCGCGGGGAGCTGTTTTTT
TRBJ2-7 TRBV7-2 few TRBD2 CVSSLAGLRRASGEQYF TGTGTCAGCAGCTTAGCGGGACTACGACGGGCGTCGGGCGAGCAGTACTTC
TRBJ1-2 TRBV10-2 many NA CASSESGQTYGYTF TGCGCCAGCAGTGAGTCGGGGCAGACTTATGGCTACACCTTC
TRBJ1-5 TRBV4-2 many NA CASTGGQGQPQHF TGTGCCAGCACCGGTGGCCAGGGTCAGCCCCAGCATTTT
TRBJ1-4 TRBV5-1 few NA CASSLGADNEKLFF TGCGCCAGCAGCTTGGGGGCGGATAATGAAAAACTGTTTTTT
TRBJ2-7 TRBV27 many NA CASSTSGQAYEQYF TGTGCCAGCAGTACCTCCGGTCAGGCCTACGAGCAGTACTTC
TRBJ1-2 TRBV2 NA TRBD1 CASSPDRGHYGYTF TGTGCCAGCAGTCCGGACAGGGGTCACTATGGCTACACCTTC
TRBJ2-1 TRBV29-1 many NA CSVGGGGNEQFF TGCAGCGTGGGGGGAGGAGGGAATGAGCAGTTCTTC
TRBJ2-5 TRBV19 few TRBD2 CASSFQLAGAGETQYF TGTGCCAGTAGTTTCCAACTAGCGGGGGCGGGGGAGACCCAGTACTTC
TRBJ1-1 TRBV15 few NA CATSRKGGLVNTEAFF TGTGCCACCAGCAGGAAAGGAGGTTTGGTGAACACTGAAGCTTTCTTT
TRBJ2-3 TRBV20-1 NA TRBD1 CSASLGQVATDTQYF TGCAGTGCTTCCCTAGGACAGGTTGCGACAGATACGCAGTATTTT
TRBJ2-1 TRBV4-3 few TRBD1 CASSQEDRGHNEQFF TGCGCCAGCAGCCAAGAGGACAGGGGGCACAATGAGCAGTTCTTC
TRBJ2-1 TRBV6-2/TRBV6-3 many NA CASSYVQEYNEQFF TGTGCCAGCAGTTACGTACAGGAGTACAATGAGCAGTTCTTC
TRBJ2-3 TRBV21-1 NA NA CASSKLRGFDTQYF TGTGCCAGCAGCAAATTGAGGGGGTTCGATACGCAGTATTTT
TRBJ2-7 TRBV10-3 NA TRBD2 CAIGVAGGPYEQYF TGTGCCATCGGGGTAGCGGGGGGTCCCTACGAGCAGTACTTC
TRBJ1-6 TRBV12-3/TRBV12-4 NA NA CAGSLGITYSPLHF TGTGCCGGCAGTTTAGGCATTACCTATTCACCCCTCCACTTT
TRBJ2-1 TRBV9 few TRBD2 CASSRLAGVSIEQFF TGTGCCAGCAGCAGGCTAGCGGGAGTGTCCATAGAGCAGTTCTTC
TRBJ2-3 TRBV20-1 many TRBD2 CSARKGLAGGTDTQYF TGCAGTGCTAGGAAAGGACTAGCGGGGGGAACAGATACGCAGTATTTT
TRBJ2-3 TRBV4-3 many NA CASSQASGSSTDTQYF TGCGCCAGCAGCCAAGCTTCAGGGTCTAGCACAGATACGCAGTATTTT
TRBJ2-3 TRBV5-1 NA TRBD1 CASSIRTGVTVTDTQYF TGCGCCAGCAGCATTCGGACAGGGGTGACGGTAACAGATACGCAGTATTTT
TRBJ2-1 TRBV10-2 NA TRBD2 CASSEFPLADNEQFF TGCGCCAGCAGTGAGTTTCCACTAGCGGACAATGAGCAGTTCTTC
TRBJ2-1 TRBV28 NA TRBD2 CASRLAGSASEQFF TGTGCCAGCAGACTAGCGGGATCTGCTAGTGAGCAGTTCTTC
TRBJ2-3 TRBV20-1 many NA CSAYAGTTWQPSTDTQYF TGCAGTGCTTATGCCGGGACAACGTGGCAACCCAGCACAGATACGCAGTATTTT
TRBJ2-3 TRBV20-1 many TRBD2 CSARDGAGGHDTQYF TGCAGTGCTAGAGACGGGGCGGGGGGTCACGATACGCAGTATTTT
TRBJ1-2 TRBV7-9 many TRBD1 CASSPQGAGYYGYTF TGTGCCAGCAGCCCCCAGGGGGCCGGGTACTATGGCTACACCTTC
TRBJ2-6 TRBV20-1 many NA CSARVTGANVLTF TGCAGTGCTAGAGTTACGGGGGCCAACGTCCTGACTTTC
TRBJ1-1 TRBV7-2 NA NA CASSKIRTGTEAFF TGTGCCAGCAGCAAGATAAGAACGGGCACTGAAGCTTTCTTT
TRBJ1-5 TRBV4-1 few TRBD1 CASSDDRDNQPQHF TGCGCCAGCTCCGACGACAGGGACAATCAGCCCCAGCATTTT
TRBJ1-1 TRBV6-5 once NA CASSCGQGFF TGTGCCAGCAGTTGCGGCCAGGGATTCTTT
TRBJ1-2 TRBV2 NA NA CASSGTTANLNYGYTF TGTGCCAGCAGTGGAACCACAGCGAATCTTAACTATGGCTACACCTTC
TRBJ2-1 TRBV25-1 few NA CASSEPRREQFF TGTGCCAGCAGTGAACCCCGCCGTGAGCAGTTCTTC
TRBJ2-5 TRBV4-3 many NA CASSQDWRGAETQYF TGCGCCAGCAGCCAAGATTGGCGGGGTGCCGAGACCCAGTACTTC
TRBJ2-7 TRBV6-1 few NA CASSEGGAVYEQYF TGTGCCAGCAGTGAAGGGGGTGCAGTCTACGAGCAGTACTTC
TRBJ2-1 TRBV7-9 few TRBD1 CASSPNRGNYNEQFF TGTGCCAGCAGCCCTAACAGGGGGAACTACAATGAGCAGTTCTTC
TRBJ1-1 TRBV20-1 few TRBD1 CSARGQGSVNTEAFF TGCAGTGCTCGGGGACAGGGGAGTGTGAACACTGAAGCTTTCTTT